This is a list of T cell receptor beta chains from one sample in a study of T cells in Graves' hyperthyroidism and ophthalmopathy. MiXCR was run by TCRdb on the multiplex PCR reads, yielding one entry per CDR3 protein. In the table there are 500,000 to 650,000 distinct CDR3 sequences, 35% to 50% of which are singletons. Sequencing was performed on peripheral blood or thyroid tissue (not recorded which). The receptors shown here come from an adult woman with Graves' disease, either hyperthyroidism or ophthalmopathy (not recorded which). Both conserved end residues are part of each CDR3. The D gene is left open where the match is weak. Some rows mark clone size as missing; the rest say once, few, many or name a class of expanded clone.

D | J | V | size | DNA | CDR3
. | TRBJ2-3 | TRBV24-1 | few | TGTGCCACCACTACGGGATGGGCAGATACGCAGTATTTT | CATTTGWADTQYF
. | TRBJ2-2 | TRBV5-1 | . | TGCGCCAGCAGCTTGGCCCGAGGGACCGCCAATTTGAACACCGGGGAGCTGTTTTTT | CASSLARGTANLNTGELFF
TRBD2 | TRBJ2-5 | TRBV25-1 | . | TGTGCCAGCTCAGGCGGGGGGGGCGCAGAGACCCAGTACTTC | CASSGGGGAETQYF
. | TRBJ1-3 | TRBV4-1 | once | TGCGCCAGCAGCCGCGACATACAAACCGGAAACACCATATATTTT | CASSRDIQTGNTIYF
. | TRBJ1-2 | TRBV20-1 | . | TGCAGTGCTACAACCCCGGGAGGGTCCTTTTATGGCTACACCTTC | CSATTPGGSFYGYTF
. | TRBJ1-1 | TRBV5-1 | few | TGCGCCAGCAGCTTGACAGGGAGATTTACTGAAGCTTTCTTT | CASSLTGRFTEAFF
. | TRBJ2-5 | TRBV29-1 | . | TGCAGCGTTGATAGCGGCGGGAAAGAGACCCAGTACTTC | CSVDSGGKETQYF
. | TRBJ1-1 | TRBV5-1 | . | TGCGCCAGCAGCAACCGCCCGAACACTGAAGCTTTCTTT | CASSNRPNTEAFF
TRBD1 | TRBJ1-2 | TRBV9 | . | TGTGCCAGCAGCGCCGGGGGGACAGAGAAGGGCTACACCTTC | CASSAGGTEKGYTF
. | TRBJ1-2 | TRBV30 | . | TGTGCCTGGAGTGTACTGACCAGGGGCGATGGCTACACCTTC | CAWSVLTRGDGYTF
. | TRBJ1-3 | TRBV29-1 | . | TGCAGCGTCCTCTATGGGCCTGGAAACACCATATATTTT | CSVLYGPGNTIYF
. | TRBJ1-5 | TRBV15 | many | TGTGCCACCGGGGGGAACAGGTACAATCAGCCCCAGCATTTT | CATGGNRYNQPQHF
TRBD1 | TRBJ1-5 | TRBV9 | few | TGTGCCAGCAGTCCGGGACAGGGCTATCAGCCCCAGCATTTT | CASSPGQGYQPQHF
. | TRBJ1-1 | TRBV14 | . | TGTGCCGGCAGCCAGGGTGTGCGGACTGAAGCTTTCTTT | CAGSQGVRTEAFF
. | TRBJ2-2 | TRBV7-7 | once | TGTGCTAGCAGCTTAGTGGAGGTGACAGGGGAGCTGTTTTTT | CASSLVEVTGELFF
. | TRBJ1-5 | TRBV19 | many | TGTGCCAGTAGTATATTGAAGAATCAGCCCCAGCATTTT | CASSILKNQPQHF
. | TRBJ2-2 | TRBV9 | . | TGTGCCAGCAGCGTCCAGGGCCGGGAGCTGTTTTTT | CASSVQGRELFF
TRBD1 | TRBJ1-5 | TRBV5-6 | many | TGTGCCAGCAGCTTTCAACAGGGGGTACAGCCCCAGCATTTT | CASSFQQGVQPQHF
. | TRBJ2-7 | TRBV29-1 | few | TGCAGCGTCCTAACAGGGAAATCGGCCTACGAGCAGTACTTC | CSVLTGKSAYEQYF
. | TRBJ1-5 | TRBV19 | few | TGTGCCAGTAGGGACCCCAATCAGCCCCAGCATTTT | CASRDPNQPQHF
TRBD1 | TRBJ2-5 | TRBV7-6 | . | TGTGCCAGCAGCCAAGGAGCAGGGGGCGCAGGGACCCAGTACTTC | CASSQGAGGAGTQYF
TRBD1 | TRBJ1-6 | TRBV12-3/TRBV12-4 | . | TGTGCCAGCAGTCTGACAGGGAGGTATGATTCACCCCTCCACTTT | CASSLTGRYDSPLHF
. | TRBJ1-1 | TRBV19 | . | TGTGCCATCTCAAGGACAGCGAACACTGAAGCTTTCTTT | CAISRTANTEAFF
. | TRBJ2-2 | TRBV27 | few | TGTGCCAGCAGTTTAGAATTTAGGACCGGGGAGCTGTTTTTT | CASSLEFRTGELFF
. | TRBJ2-1 | TRBV29-1 | once | TGCAGCGTTGATTCTAGCGTCAGGGACAATGAGCAGTTCTTC | CSVDSSVRDNEQFF
. | TRBJ1-2 | TRBV5-1 | . | TGTGCCAGCAGCTTGAGTACACAGGGACTTCTCTTCTATGGCTACACCTTC | CASSLSTQGLLFYGYTF
. | TRBJ1-6 | TRBV10-3 | few | TGTGCCATCAGTGAAAACAGGGACTCACCCCTCCACTTT | CAISENRDSPLHF
. | TRBJ2-5 | TRBV10-3 | . | TGTGCCATCAGTGAGTCTCTAGGTCAAGAGACCCAGTACTTC | CAISESLGQETQYF
. | TRBJ1-2 | TRBV20-1 | . | TGCAGTGCTCATCCTTCGGCCCGCGGCTACACCTTC | CSAHPSARGYTF
TRBD2 | TRBJ2-5 | TRBV25-1 | . | TGCGCCAGCAGCCCTGACGGACTAGCGGAAGAGACCCAGTACTTC | CASSPDGLAEETQYF
. | TRBJ2-2 | TRBV2 | . | TGTGCCAGCTCACCACTCAGGGTCGAGAACACCGGGGAGCTGTTTTTT | CASSPLRVENTGELFF
. | TRBJ1-5 | TRBV7-2 | many | TGTGCCAGCAGCTTAGCGGGGCATCAGCCCCAGCATTTT | CASSLAGHQPQHF
TRBD1 | TRBJ1-6 | TRBV25-1 | . | TGTGCCAGCAGTGAACCCTCCGGGACAGCCTATAATTCACCCCTCCACTTT | CASSEPSGTAYNSPLHF
TRBD1 | TRBJ2-7 | TRBV9 | . | TGTGCCAGCAGCGTCGTTGGACAGGGAAAAACCTACGAGCAGTACTTC | CASSVVGQGKTYEQYF
. | TRBJ1-5 | TRBV6-1 | many | TGTGCCAGCAGTGAAGGGATTCTTCAGCCCCAGCATTTT | CASSEGILQPQHF
. | TRBJ2-7 | TRBV29-1 | . | TGCAGCGTTGAAGAATTCTACGAGCAGTACTTC | CSVEEFYEQYF
. | TRBJ1-2 | TRBV2 | . | TGTGCCAGCAGTGAAGCGGCGGGGGCTGGAAACACCTTC | CASSEAAGAGNTF
TRBD2 | TRBJ2-5 | TRBV11-2 | many | TGTGCCACCTCGGGGGGAAACCAAGAGACCCAGTACTTC | CATSGGNQETQYF
. | TRBJ2-2 | TRBV12-3/TRBV12-4 | few | TGTGCCTCCCGGCGGGGCTCACGGACCGGGGAGCTGTTTTTT | CASRRGSRTGELFF
. | TRBJ1-1 | TRBV19 | . | TGTGCCATCAAAGACCCGAACACTGAAGCTTTCTTT | CAIKDPNTEAFF
TRBD2 | TRBJ2-7 | TRBV4-1 | few | TGCGCCAGCAGCCAAGGCCGACTAGCGGGAGATTCCTACGAGCAGTACTTC | CASSQGRLAGDSYEQYF
. | TRBJ1-5 | TRBV12-3/TRBV12-4 | many | TGTGCCAGCAGGGGACTAAATAGCAATCAGCCCCAGCATTTT | CASRGLNSNQPQHF
. | TRBJ2-7 | TRBV7-3 | . | TGTGCCAGCTCACCAACCACAGGCTACGAGCAGTACTTC | CASSPTTGYEQYF
. | TRBJ1-4 | TRBV12-3/TRBV12-4 | once | TGTGCCAGCAGACCTTCGTTGGCAACTAATGAAAAACTGTTTTTT | CASRPSLATNEKLFF
TRBD2 | TRBJ2-1 | TRBV7-6 | . | TGTGCCAGCAGCTTAGTAGCGGGACTACCGTCCTACGAGCAGTTCTTC | CASSLVAGLPSYEQFF
. | TRBJ2-2 | TRBV7-2 | once | TGTGCCAGCAGCTTCGGGACCGGGGAGCTGCTTTTT | CASSFGTGELLF
. | TRBJ1-3 | TRBV28 | few | TGTGCCACCCAGGTGAAAGGAAACACCATATATTTT | CATQVKGNTIYF
. | TRBJ1-1 | TRBV29-1 | . | TGCAGCGCTGATGGATCAGGGGTGGGCGCTTTCTTT | CSADGSGVGAFF
TRBD1 | TRBJ2-7 | TRBV9 | . | TGTGCCAGCAGTCCAAACCGGGACAGCCCCTACGAGCAGTACTTC | CASSPNRDSPYEQYF
. | TRBJ2-5 | TRBV7-6 | few | TGTGCCAGCAGCTTGGGCGGGGTTGCCGGCGGGACCCAGTACTTC | CASSLGGVAGGTQYF
TRBD1 | TRBJ1-3 | TRBV7-9 | . | TGTGCCAGCAACATAGGGACAGCTGGAAACACCATATATTTT | CASNIGTAGNTIYF
. | TRBJ1-5 | TRBV29-1 | few | TGCAGCGTTGGGGGAAAGGGGGGCAATCAGCCCCAGCATTTT | CSVGGKGGNQPQHF
TRBD1 | TRBJ2-6 | TRBV20-1 | . | TGCAGTGCCTCGACAGGGGGCTTCACTGGGGCCAACGTCCTGACTTTC | CSASTGGFTGANVLTF
. | TRBJ2-7 | TRBV7-9 | . | TGTGCCAGCAGCTTAGCGGGACACGCGTCATACGAGCAGTACTTC | CASSLAGHASYEQYF
. | TRBJ2-7 | TRBV9 | many | TGTGCCAGCAGCGTAGGGCCACAGGACCCGGAGCAGTACTTC | CASSVGPQDPEQYF